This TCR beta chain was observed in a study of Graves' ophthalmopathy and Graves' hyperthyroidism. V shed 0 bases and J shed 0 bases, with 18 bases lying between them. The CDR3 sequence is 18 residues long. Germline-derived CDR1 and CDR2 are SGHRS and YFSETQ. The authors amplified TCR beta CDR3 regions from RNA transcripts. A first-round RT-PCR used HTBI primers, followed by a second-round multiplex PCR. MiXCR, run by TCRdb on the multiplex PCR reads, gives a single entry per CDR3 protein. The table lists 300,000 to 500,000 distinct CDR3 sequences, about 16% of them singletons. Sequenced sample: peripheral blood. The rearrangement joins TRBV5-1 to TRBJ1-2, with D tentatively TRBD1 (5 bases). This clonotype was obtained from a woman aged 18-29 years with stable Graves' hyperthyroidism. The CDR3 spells CASSLEGRVRAANYGYTF. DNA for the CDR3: TGCGCCAGCAGCTTGGAAGGCAGGGTGCGGGCCGCTAACTATGGCTACACCTTC.